One sample yielded the 14 T cell receptor beta chains listed below, sequenced in a study of post-analysis software for immune sequencing data. Antigen specificity for these receptors is unknown. General observations from the study: Among a handful of TRBV segments more frequent in patients than controls were TRBV5-6, TRBV5-1 and TRBV20-1.

cDNA libraries for TCR beta contained unique molecular identifiers. TCRdb redid the calling of the PCR reads with MiXCR, one entry per CDR3 protein. The table records about 400,000 distinct CDR3 sequences, about a third of them present only once. Source material: blood. The receptors originated from a girl between 5 and 17 years old with multiple sclerosis.

Here the CDR3 DNA reads TGCAGCGTTGAAGGGCAGGGAGGTCGCGCCGGGGAGCTGTTTTTT. This sequence encodes CSVEGQGGRAGELFF. The chain couples TRBV29-1 to TRBJ2-2; D is possibly TRBD2 (6 bases). This CDR3 region has 15 residues. V dropped 1 base and J dropped 6 bases, with 15 bases sitting between them. CDR1 and CDR2 from the germline V gene are SQVTM and ANQGSEA.

The chain recombines TRBV5-1 with TRBJ2-5; D not certain. The CDR3 totals 13 residues. The V and J ends lost 1 base and 0 bases respectively, with 4 bases between them. CDR1 and CDR2 (germline): SGHRS, YFSETQ. CDR3 sequence (DNA): TGCGCCAGCAGCTTGTTATACCAAGAGACCCAGTACTTC. This codes for CASSLLYQETQYF. Using reference TRBV5-1 and TRBJ2-5 for the parts outside the CDR3, the full variable domain is KAGVTQTPRYLIKTRGQQVTLSCSPISGHRSVSWYQQTPGQGLQFLFEYFSETQRNKGNFPGRFSGRQFSNSRSEMNVSTLELGDSALYLCASSLLYQETQYFGPGTRLLVL.

This clonotype was observed a few times. This chain uses TRBV5-4 with TRBJ2-3, with no clear D. V lost 3 bases and J 4 bases, leaving 6 bases between the germline ends. This CDR3 contains 12 residues. Germline V gene data show CDR1 as SGHNT and CDR2 as YYREEE (reference sequence). The CDR3 is CASSYNSDTQYF. CDR3 nucleotides: TGTGCCAGCAGCTACAACTCAGATACGCAGTATTTT. Full variable domain (outside the CDR3, taken from reference TRBV5-4 and TRBJ2-3): ETGVTQSPTHLIKTRGQQVTLRCSSQSGHNTVSWYQQALGQGPQFIFQYYREEENGRGNFPPRFSGLQFPNYSSELNVNALELDDSALYLCASSYNSDTQYFGPGTRLTVL.

The chain combines TRBV7-2 with TRBJ2-7; 12 nucleotides line up with TRBD2. Gene TRBJ2-5 matches the end of the DNA better, so the J call may be wrong. Germline CDR1 SGHTA, CDR2 FQGNSA. This CDR3 spans 17 amino acids. CDR3 sequence: CASSGTSGQTPRETQYF. The DNA of the CDR3 is TGTGCCAGCAGTGGGACTAGCGGGCAGACCCCAAGGGAGACCCAGTACTTC.

The chain links TRBV11-2 to TRBJ2-5, with 13 bases identical to TRBD2. The germline CDR1 and CDR2 sequences are SGHAT and FQNNGV. The CDR3 loop spans 16 amino acids. V shed 5 bases and J 3 bases; nucleotides not matched to a gene: 6. DNA of the CDR3: TGTGCCAGCAGCGCGCGACTAGCGGGGGGTAAAGAGACCCAGTACTTC. It is translated as CASSARLAGGKETQYF.

This clonotype was detected only a few times. The chain employs TRBV27 and TRBJ1-2; unclear D gene. The V gene lost 5 bases and the J gene lost 0 bases, with 16 bases spanning the gap. The germline V gene has CDR1 MNHEY and CDR2 SMNVEV (reference sequence). The CDR3 spans 16 residues. In DNA, the CDR3 is TGTGCCAGCAGTCTTCTAGATGGAGGCGCTAACTATGGCTACACCTTC. Protein sequence: CASSLLDGGANYGYTF.

The V call is TRBV15, the J call TRBJ1-1; D is undetermined. V was cut by 0 bases and J by 5 bases, with 10 bases left in between. CDR3 size: 14 residues. Germline V CDR1 and CDR2: LNHNV, YYDKDF (reference sequence). The CDR3 loop is CATSRDSLSTEAFF. CDR3 bases: TGTGCCACCAGCAGAGATAGTCTAAGTACTGAAGCTTTCTTT.

V gene TRBV20-1 combines with J gene TRBJ1-1, with 7 bases matching TRBD1. Germline CDR1 is DFQATT and CDR2 is SNEGSKA (reference sequence). Trimming took 5 bases from V and 7 from J; bases not matched to a gene: 4. The CDR3 contains 11 residues. The CDR3 is CSAQGVGEAFF. The CDR3 DNA reads TGCAGTGCTCAGGGGGTGGGTGAAGCTTTCTTT.

Regarding this clonotype: At one of its ends the junction is not consistent with the germline gene, which may arise from a read error. The chain uses TRBV6-1 and TRBJ2-1; the match to TRBD1 covers 7 bases. The CDR3 totals 19 residues. Per the germline V gene, CDR1 is MNHNS and CDR2 is SASEGT. Here the CDR3 DNA reads TGTGCCGGCAGTGAACCGCCCCAGGAGTTGAGACAGGGAAGGGGCGAGCAGTTCTTC. This gives the protein CAGSEPPQELRQGRGEQFF.

The chain joins TRBV9 to TRBJ2-7; TRBD2 agrees at 9 bases. The J call may be faulty, since TRBJ2-5 better matches the DNA end. Germline values: CDR1 SGDLS, CDR2 YYNGEE. The CDR3 totals 16 residues. The CDR3 spells CASSVAIASGAETQYF. The CDR3 coding sequence is TGTGCCAGCAGCGTAGCTATCGCTAGCGGGGCGGAGACCCAGTACTTC.

The chain combines TRBV20-1 with TRBJ1-1; the D gene is possibly TRBD1 (6 bases). Germline CDR1 is DFQATT and CDR2 is SNEGSKA (reference sequence). V gave up 0 bases and J gave up 11 bases, with 22 bases separating them. This CDR3 region has 15 residues. The CDR3 nucleotides read TGCAGTGCTAGAGAGTTTTACAGGGTGGGTGGTGGGGCTTTCTTT. Translated: CSAREFYRVGGGAFF.

Notes on this clonotype: A clone one base away is much larger, so this may be a read error. The chain recombines TRBV7-2 with TRBJ1-5; a possible D gene is TRBD1 (5 bases). This CDR3 comprises 15 residues. From germline, CDR1 is SGHTA and CDR2 FQGNSA. DNA for the CDR3: TGTGCCGGCAGCTTAGTGGCAGGGAGGGATCAGCCCCAGCATTTT. Translation: CAGSLVAGRDQPQHF.

This chain connects TRBV20-1 to TRBJ2-3; perhaps TRBD1 as D (5 bases). From germline, CDR1 is DFQATT and CDR2 SNEGSKA (reference sequence). The CDR3 has 12 residues. The CDR3 DNA reads TGCAGGGCGGCAGGGCAGTCTTATACGCAGTATTTT. It specifies CRAAGQSYTQYF.

In regard to this clonotype: Germline and junction disagree at one end, which may indicate a read error. The chain links TRBV10-3 to TRBJ2-5; D is unclear. The germline V gene has CDR1 ENHRY and CDR2 SYGVKD. The CDR3 sequence is 11 residues long. The CDR3 reads CTISEGQTQYF. In nucleotides, the CDR3 is TGTACCATCAGTGAAGGTCAGACCCAGTACTTC.